Listed below are T cell receptor beta chains from one sample, sequenced in a study of blood T cells in healthy people across ages. MiXCR was run by TCRdb on the 5' RACE reads, yielding one entry per CDR3 protein. The sample has approximately 290,000 distinct CDR3 sequences; less than 30% are singletons. Source material: blood. The receptors were gathered from a woman in her 70s in good health. Each CDR3 is given with its conserved first and last residue. D genes are given only for firm matches. Clone size appears in some rows only: once, few, many, or a class for an expanded clone.

-	TRBJ2-1	TRBV6-4	-	CASRAENEQFF	TGTGCCAGCCGGGCGGAAAATGAGCAGTTCTTC
few	TRBJ2-7	TRBV5-1	TRBD2	CASSFQREGEQYF	TGCGCCAGCAGCTTTCAACGGGAGGGCGAGCAGTACTTC
-	TRBJ2-5	TRBV29-1	TRBD2	CSVLAGWETQYF	TGCAGCGTTTTAGCGGGGTGGGAGACCCAGTACTTC
many	TRBJ2-5	TRBV28	TRBD2	CASSSSGRGKTQYF	TGTGCCAGCAGTTCCAGCGGGAGAGGGAAGACCCAGTACTTC
few	TRBJ2-5	TRBV11-2	-	CASSQYTSRQETQYF	TGTGCCAGCAGCCAGTATACTAGCCGCCAAGAGACCCAGTACTTC
few	TRBJ1-5	TRBV6-6	-	CASSGTLGSQPQHF	TGTGCCAGCAGCGGGACCCTCGGAAGTCAGCCCCAGCATTTT
few	TRBJ1-6	TRBV28	-	CASSLQGQSNSPLHF	TGTGCCAGCAGTTTACAGGGGCAGTCCAATTCACCCCTCCACTTT
-	TRBJ2-1	TRBV7-9	-	CASSLPFWGGRYNEQFF	TGTGCCAGCAGCTTACCTTTTTGGGGTGGCAGGTACAATGAGCAGTTCTTC
few	TRBJ2-3	TRBV6-2/TRBV6-3	-	CASRRIRDTDTQYF	TGTGCCAGCAGGCGTATTCGGGACACAGATACGCAGTATTTT
few	TRBJ1-6	TRBV9	-	CASSANWLLSYNSPLHF	TGTGCCAGCAGCGCGAACTGGCTGCTCTCCTATAATTCACCCCTCCACTTT
-	TRBJ2-1	TRBV15	TRBD2	CATSREGGSYNEQFF	TGTGCCACCAGCAGGGAGGGAGGGTCCTACAATGAGCAGTTCTTC
few	TRBJ2-3	TRBV6-6	TRBD1	CASSPLGQGKDTQYF	TGTGCCAGCAGTCCCCTTGGACAGGGGAAAGATACGCAGTATTTT
-	TRBJ2-3	TRBV14	-	CASSRERGTQYF	TGTGCCAGCAGCCGTGAGAGGGGGACGCAGTATTTT
-	TRBJ2-3	TRBV20-1	-	CSARGEGADTQYF	TGCAGTGCTAGGGGTGAAGGGGCAGATACGCAGTATTTT
few	TRBJ1-2	TRBV9	-	CASSRLQQDYGYTF	TGTGCCAGCAGCAGGCTACAGCAAGACTATGGCTACACCTTC
-	TRBJ2-5	TRBV9	-	CASSGRSEGETQYF	TGTGCCAGCAGCGGTAGGTCCGAGGGAGAGACCCAGTACTTC
few	TRBJ1-3	TRBV20-1	-	CSARDWGLNTIYF	TGCAGTGCTAGAGATTGGGGACTCAACACCATATATTTT
many	TRBJ2-5	TRBV28	-	CASTRGTMGTQYF	TGTGCCAGCACTAGGGGGACCATGGGGACCCAGTACTTC
many	TRBJ2-3	TRBV15	TRBD2	CATSREAGGGDTQYF	TGTGCCACCAGCAGAGAAGCGGGAGGGGGAGATACGCAGTATTTT
-	TRBJ1-1	TRBV2	-	CASSGRKVNTEAFF	TGTGCCAGCAGTGGTAGGAAGGTGAACACTGAAGCTTTCTTT
-	TRBJ1-4	TRBV14	-	CASSPRRANEKLFF	TGTGCCAGCAGCCCACGGCGGGCTAATGAAAAACTGTTTTTT
few	TRBJ2-2	TRBV6-2/TRBV6-3	-	CASINTAAAGELFF	TGTGCCAGCATAAATACAGCCGCCGCCGGGGAGCTGTTTTTT
-	TRBJ1-4	TRBV12-3/TRBV12-4	TRBD1	CASSPGDRLLFF	TGTGCCAGCAGCCCCGGGGACAGGTTACTGTTTTTT
-	TRBJ2-1	TRBV2	TRBD2	CASSEESSGRGNEQFF	TGTGCCAGCAGTGAAGAGTCTAGCGGGAGGGGCAATGAGCAGTTCTTC
-	TRBJ1-1	TRBV6-5	-	CASSYSARGEAFF	TGTGCCAGCAGTTACTCGGCGAGGGGTGAAGCTTTCTTT
many	TRBJ2-5	TRBV7-8	-	CASILFADISGTQYF	TGTGCCAGCATCCTATTCGCCGATATCAGTGGGACCCAGTACTTC
-	TRBJ2-7	TRBV28	TRBD1	CASSSGTGGLSEQYF	TGTGCCAGCAGCTCAGGGACAGGGGGCCTTAGCGAGCAGTACTTC
many	TRBJ2-5	TRBV5-1	-	CASSLDAETQYF	TGCGCCAGCAGCTTGGATGCGGAGACCCAGTACTTC